This T cell receptor beta chain stems from a study of T cell responses to AZD1222 COVID-19 vaccine. The trim removed 5 bases at V and 1 base at J, leaving 7 bases unmatched. Germline V gives CDR1 MNHEY, CDR2 SMNVEV (reference sequence). The length of the CDR3 is 15 residues. Measured with immunoSEQ multiplex PCR; TCRdb has only the in-frame clones, and not every one. The sample has 130,000 to 150,000 clones; 89% are singletons. To note about this clone: Its specificity is unknown.

Findings and caveats of the study: Every sample of the repertoires postdated the peak T cell response. Donors, mostly white British, included more females; clonal diversity was possibly underestimated.

This receptor was identified in an adult in good health. The chain recombines TRBV27 with TRBJ1-1, with 7 bases fitting TRBD1. The source was peripheral blood, collected on day 0 of AZD1222 vaccination. The CDR3 sequence is CASSPTGKPNTEAFF. The CDR3 nucleotides are TGTGCCAGCAGTCCGACAGGGAAACCGAACACTGAAGCTTTCTTT.